Below are 15 T cell receptor beta chains sequenced from a single sample in a study of cytomegalovirus exposure and HLA in healthy donors. A multiplex PCR was run with 60 Vbeta primers and 13 Jbeta primers. TCRdb's table, derived via immunoSEQ multiplex PCR, lists solely in-frame clones and lacks some. The table records 100,000 or so clones, more than 65% of them present only once. The material sequenced was PBMCs. These receptors were collected from a man in his forties or fifties in good health and CMV-seropositive.

The V call is TRBV19, the J call TRBJ2-7, with TRBD1 matching 9 bases. CDR1 is LNHDA, CDR2 SQIVND, per germline (reference sequence). The CDR3 length is 16 residues. With 3 bases clipped from V and 0 bases from J, the junction kept 6 bases outside the gene matches. Here the CDR3 reads CASSIGPGQGSYEQYF. For the CDR3, the DNA is TGTGCCAGTAGTATTGGGCCGGGACAGGGCTCCTACGAGCAGTACTTC.

This clone appeared a few times. The V and J genes are TRBV7-8 and TRBJ1-4; 7 nucleotides align to TRBD1. Trimming cost V 5 bases and J 8 bases; bases outside gene matches: 5. Germline V gives CDR1 SGHVS, CDR2 FQNEAQ. The CDR3 runs 13 residues. The CDR3 DNA sequence: TGTGCCAGCAGCGGACAGGTTAACGAAAAACTGTTTTTT. This translates into CASSGQVNEKLFF.

The chain links TRBV2 to TRBJ1-5; 8 nucleotides line up with TRBD1. The V gene end was trimmed by 6 bases and the J gene end by 2 bases; junction bases not matched to a gene: 3. The germline gives CDR1 SNHLY, CDR2 FYNNEI. The CDR3 length is 14 residues. CDR3 DNA sequence: TGTGCCAGCAGGGACAGGGTCGGCAATCAGCCCCAGCATTTT. This sequence encodes CASRDRVGNQPQHF.

The rearrangement joins TRBV9 to TRBJ2-7; D possibly corresponds to TRBD1 (6 bases). The CDR3 contains 12 residues. Trimming left V 3 bases short and J 7 bases short, with 11 bases between. Per the germline V gene, CDR1 is SGDLS and CDR2 is YYNGEE. In nucleotides, the CDR3 is TGTGCCAGCAGCGAGGAAAGGGGGGAGCAGTACTTC. This codes for CASSEERGEQYF.

The genes are TRBV5-6 and TRBJ2-3, with 8 bases aligning to TRBD2. Looked up from germline, CDR1 is SGHDT and CDR2 is YYEEEE. The CDR3 extends over 15 amino acids. V shed 1 base, J shed 1 base, and the junction held 2 bases outside the gene matches. The CDR3 here is CASSLRRGGTDTQYF. The CDR3, as DNA: TGTGCCAGCAGCTTGAGGCGGGGGGGCACAGATACGCAGTATTTT.

The chain joins TRBV15 to TRBJ2-7; perhaps TRBD1 as D (6 bases). V dropped 5 bases and J dropped 0 bases, with 11 bases sitting between them. Germline-derived CDR1 and CDR2 are LNHNV and YYDKDF (reference sequence). The CDR3 extends over 14 amino acids. DNA of the CDR3: TGTGCCACCAGCGCCACAGGGATCTCCTACGAGCAGTACTTC. This translates into CATSATGISYEQYF.

This chain links TRBV28 with TRBJ1-6; TRBD1 is a possible D gene (5 bases). This CDR3 comprises 15 residues. Trimming pared 7 bases from V and 3 bases from J, leaving 13 bases between. Germline V gene sequence: CDR1 MDHEN, CDR2 SYDVKM. CDR3 coding DNA: TGTGCCAGCACCCCCCAGGGAATCTATAATTCACCCCTCCACTTT. Residues: CASTPQGIYNSPLHF.

J is TRBJ2-6 and V is TRBV5-1, with D tentatively TRBD2 (5 bases). The V gene's germline CDR1 is SGHRS and CDR2 YFSETQ. This CDR3 spans 13 amino acids. Trimming pared 4 bases from V and 6 bases from J, leaving 8 bases between. Here the CDR3 DNA reads TGCGCCAGCAGCCAGGAGGTGGCCAACGTCCTGACTTTC. This gives the protein CASSQEVANVLTF.

V is TRBV2 and J is TRBJ2-2; 7 nucleotides line up with TRBD1. Germline values: CDR1 SNHLY, CDR2 FYNNEI. This CDR3 comprises 18 residues. The V and J ends lost 5 bases and 4 bases, in that order; junction bases with no gene match: 16. The CDR3 here is CASSTTGALGFSTGELFF. The CDR3 region has the DNA TGTGCCAGCAGTACTACAGGGGCGTTGGGGTTTAGCACCGGGGAGCTGTTTTTT.

The chain employs TRBV7-8 and TRBJ2-1; 7 bases are shared with TRBD2. The V gene end was trimmed by 3 bases and the J gene end by 10 bases; junction bases not matched to a gene: 9. The germline gives CDR1 SGHVS, CDR2 FQNEAQ. CDR3 size: 14 residues. The CDR3 region is CASSFLSAGEEQFF. The CDR3 bases are TGTGCCAGCAGCTTTCTTTCGGCGGGGGAAGAGCAGTTCTTC.

The gene calls are TRBV18 and TRBJ1-5; D possibly corresponds to TRBD1 (5 bases). Trimming removed 5 bases from V and 7 bases from J, with 18 bases in between. Germline-derived CDR1 and CDR2 are KGHSH and LQKENI. There are 15 residues in the CDR3. The CDR3 protein is CASSATAGRRQPQHF. The CDR3 DNA reads TGTGCCAGCTCAGCGACCGCGGGACGAAGGCAGCCCCAGCATTTT.

This chain connects TRBV9 to TRBJ2-7, with TRBD1 as a possible D gene (5 bases). The V end was cut by 4 bases, the J end by 6 bases, with 11 bases between. Germline V CDR1 and CDR2: SGDLS, YYNGEE. This CDR3 region has 12 residues. CDR3 residues: CASSLTELEQYF. In DNA, the CDR3 is TGTGCCAGCAGCCTGACAGAACTCGAGCAGTACTTC. Combining the CDR3 with reference TRBV9 and TRBJ2-7 gives the whole variable domain DSGVTQTPKHLITATGQRVTLRCSPRSGDLSVYWYQQSLDQGLQFLIQYYNGEERAKGNILERFSAQQFPDLHSELNLSSLELGDSALYFCASSLTELEQYFGPGTRLTVT.

The CDR3 loop is CASSYPGETQYF. In DNA, the CDR3 is TGTGCCAGCAGCTACCCGGGGGAGACCCAGTACTTC. The V call is TRBV13, the J call TRBJ2-5; possible D gene TRBD2, 5 bases. V gave up 4 bases and J gave up 5 bases, with 8 bases separating them. Per the germline V gene, CDR1 is PRHDT and CDR2 is FYEKMQ (reference sequence). The CDR3 extends over 12 amino acids.

This clone was observed a few times. The chain carries TRBV4-3 and TRBJ2-2; D not resolved. Germline values: CDR1 LGHNA, CDR2 YSLEER. Trimming took off 4 bases at V and 4 bases at J, with 7 bases between the two ends. CDR3 length: 13 residues. The CDR3 nucleotides read TGCGCCAGCAGCCCCCCCGGCACCGGGGAGCTGTTTTTT. Its protein product is CASSPPGTGELFF.

The chain joins TRBV5-5 to TRBJ1-4, with a weak D call TRBD1 (6 bases). Germline V lookup: CDR1 SGHKS, CDR2 YYEKEE (reference sequence). The CDR3 extends over 15 amino acids. Trimming left V 0 bases short and J 8 bases short, with 14 bases between. The CDR3 loop is CASSLVLQGSEKLFF. Here the CDR3 DNA reads TGTGCCAGCAGCTTGGTCCTACAGGGAAGCGAAAAACTGTTTTTT.